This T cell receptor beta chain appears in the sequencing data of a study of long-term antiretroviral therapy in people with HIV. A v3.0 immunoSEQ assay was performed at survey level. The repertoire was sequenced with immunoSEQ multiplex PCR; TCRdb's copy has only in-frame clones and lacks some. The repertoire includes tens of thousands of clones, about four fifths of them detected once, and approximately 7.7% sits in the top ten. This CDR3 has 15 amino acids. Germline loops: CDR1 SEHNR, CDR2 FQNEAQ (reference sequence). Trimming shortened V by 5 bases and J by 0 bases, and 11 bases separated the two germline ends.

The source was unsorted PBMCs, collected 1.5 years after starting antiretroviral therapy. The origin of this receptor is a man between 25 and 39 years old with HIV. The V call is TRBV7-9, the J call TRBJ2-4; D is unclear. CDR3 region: CASSPLGIAKNIQYF. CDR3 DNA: TGTGCCAGCAGCCCTTTGGGCATAGCCAAAAACATTCAGTACTTC.